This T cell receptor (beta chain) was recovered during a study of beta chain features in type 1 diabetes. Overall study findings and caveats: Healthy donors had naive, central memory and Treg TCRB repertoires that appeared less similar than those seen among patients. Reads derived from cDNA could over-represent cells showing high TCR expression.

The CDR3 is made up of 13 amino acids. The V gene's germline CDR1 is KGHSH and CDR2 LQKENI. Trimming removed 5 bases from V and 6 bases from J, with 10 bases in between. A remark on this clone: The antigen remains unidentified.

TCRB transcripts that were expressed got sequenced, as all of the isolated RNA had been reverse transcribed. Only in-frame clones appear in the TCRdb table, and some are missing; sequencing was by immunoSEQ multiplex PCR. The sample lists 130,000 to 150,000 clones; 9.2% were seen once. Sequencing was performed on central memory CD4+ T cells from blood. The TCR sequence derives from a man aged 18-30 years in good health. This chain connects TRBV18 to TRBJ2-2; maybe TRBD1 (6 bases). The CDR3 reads CASSSTGSGELFF. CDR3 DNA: TGTGCCAGCTCATCTACAGGGTCCGGGGAGCTGTTTTTT. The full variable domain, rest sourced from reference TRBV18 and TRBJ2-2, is NAGVMQNPRHLVRRRGQEARLRCSPMKGHSHVYWYRQLPEEGLKFMVYLQKENIIDESGMPKERFSAEFPKEGPSILRIQQVVRGDSAAYFCASSSTGSGELFFGEGSRLTVL.